This TCR beta chain was captured by sequencing in a study of shared clonotypes between healthy human individuals. Study findings and constraints: Around 5% of naive CD4 clonotypes were shared across four donors.

Original processing methods: Owing to the provision of junction-only sequences devoid of quality scores by immunoSEQ, filtering differed. Here immunoSEQ multiplex PCR was the method, and the copy in TCRdb shows in-frame clones only, minus some. V, J and clone size derive from that table, while D and trimming were established from the DNA sequence. The repertoire holds a few million clones, with approximately 95% as singletons. The V gene end was trimmed by 7 bases and the J gene end by 7 bases; junction bases not matched to a gene: 10. Germline V gene data show CDR1 as SGHVS and CDR2 as FQNEAQ. The CDR3 spans 15 residues. Comments on this clone: Its antigen is unknown.

Splitting of CD4+ cells produced CD45RA+ naive and CD45RA-negative memory subsets. The genes are TRBV7-8 and TRBJ2-1, with TRBD2 identical over 10 bases. Sequenced sample: naive CD4+ T cells from PBMCs. Regarding subset: CD45RA+ positively selected. The TCR sequence derives from a man younger than 35 in good health. Some clones in this sample may be carry-over from other donors' samples. CDR3 DNA sequence: TGTGCCAGCACCCAGTGGCTAGCGGGAGTGAATGAGCAGTTCTTC. Residues: CASTQWLAGVNEQFF.